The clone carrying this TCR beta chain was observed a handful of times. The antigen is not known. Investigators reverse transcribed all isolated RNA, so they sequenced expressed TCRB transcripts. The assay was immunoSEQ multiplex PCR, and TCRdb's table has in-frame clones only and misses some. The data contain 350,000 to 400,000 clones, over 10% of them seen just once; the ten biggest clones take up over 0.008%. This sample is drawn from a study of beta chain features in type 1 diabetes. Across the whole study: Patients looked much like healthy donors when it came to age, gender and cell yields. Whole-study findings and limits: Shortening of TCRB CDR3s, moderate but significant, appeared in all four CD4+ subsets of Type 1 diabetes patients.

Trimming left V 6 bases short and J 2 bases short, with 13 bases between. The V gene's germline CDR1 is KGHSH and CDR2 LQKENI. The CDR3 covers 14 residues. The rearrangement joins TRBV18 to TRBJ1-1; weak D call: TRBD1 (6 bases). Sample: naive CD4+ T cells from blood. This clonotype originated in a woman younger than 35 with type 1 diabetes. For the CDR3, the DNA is TGTGCCAGCTCGCTAGGACAGATTAACACTGAAGCTTTCTTT. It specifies CASSLGQINTEAFF.